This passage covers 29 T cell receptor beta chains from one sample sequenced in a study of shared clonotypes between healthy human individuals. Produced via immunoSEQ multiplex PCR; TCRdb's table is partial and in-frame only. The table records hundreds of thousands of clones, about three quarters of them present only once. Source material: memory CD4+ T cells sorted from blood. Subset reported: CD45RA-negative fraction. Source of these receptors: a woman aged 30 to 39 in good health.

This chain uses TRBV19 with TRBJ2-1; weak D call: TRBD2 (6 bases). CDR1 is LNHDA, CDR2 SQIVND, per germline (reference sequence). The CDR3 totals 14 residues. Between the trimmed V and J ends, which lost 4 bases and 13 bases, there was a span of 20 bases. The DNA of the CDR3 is TGTGCCAGTAGTACCCTCCAGACTAGTGTACCCCAGTTCTTC. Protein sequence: CASSTLQTSVPQFF.

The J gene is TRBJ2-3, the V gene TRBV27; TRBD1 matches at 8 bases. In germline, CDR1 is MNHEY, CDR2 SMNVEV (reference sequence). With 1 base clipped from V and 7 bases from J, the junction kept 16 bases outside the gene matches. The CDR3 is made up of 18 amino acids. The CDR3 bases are TGTGCCAGCAGTTTATATGCCGGAGAAGGACAGGGTGAGAATACGCAGTATTTT. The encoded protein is CASSLYAGEGQGENTQYF.

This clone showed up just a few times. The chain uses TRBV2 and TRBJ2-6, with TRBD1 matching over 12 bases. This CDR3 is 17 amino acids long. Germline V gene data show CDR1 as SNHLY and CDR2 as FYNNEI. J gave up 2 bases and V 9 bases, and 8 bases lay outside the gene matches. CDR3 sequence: CARDTGTGGAGANVLTF. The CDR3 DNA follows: TGTGCCAGAGATACCGGGACAGGGGGCGCTGGGGCCAACGTCCTGACTTTC. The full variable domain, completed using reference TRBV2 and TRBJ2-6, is EPEVTQTPSHQVTQMGQEVILRCVPISNHLYFYWYRQILGQKVEFLVSFYNNEISEKSEIFDDQFSVERPDGSNFTLKIRSTKLEDSAMYFCARDTGTGGAGANVLTFGAGSRLTVL.

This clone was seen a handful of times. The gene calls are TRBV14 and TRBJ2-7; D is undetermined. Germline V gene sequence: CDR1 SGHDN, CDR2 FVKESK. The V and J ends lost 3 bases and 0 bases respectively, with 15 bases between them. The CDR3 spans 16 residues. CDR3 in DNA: TGTGCCAGCAGCCAGGATAGCAGACGAGACTCCTACGAGCAGTACTTC. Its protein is CASSQDSRRDSYEQYF. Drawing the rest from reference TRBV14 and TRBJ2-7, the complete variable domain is EAGVTQFPSHSVIEKGQTVTLRCDPISGHDNLYWYRRVMGKEIKFLLHFVKESKQDESGMPNNRFLAERTGGTYSTLKVQPAELEDSGVYFCASSQDSRRDSYEQYFGPGTRLTVT.

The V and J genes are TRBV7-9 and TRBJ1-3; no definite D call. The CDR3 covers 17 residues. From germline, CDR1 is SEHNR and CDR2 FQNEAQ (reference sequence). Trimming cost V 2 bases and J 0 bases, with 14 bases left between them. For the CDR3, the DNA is TGTGCCAGCAGCTTATCCCTAGGCACAACCTCTGGAAACACCATATATTTT. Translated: CASSLSLGTTSGNTIYF.

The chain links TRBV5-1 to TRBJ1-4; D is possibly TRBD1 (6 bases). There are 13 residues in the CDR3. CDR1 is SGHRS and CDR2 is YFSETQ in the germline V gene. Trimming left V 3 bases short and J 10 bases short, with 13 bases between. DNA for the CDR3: TGCGCCAGCAGCTCAGAAGAAGGGGGAAAACTGTTTTTT. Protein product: CASSSEEGGKLFF.

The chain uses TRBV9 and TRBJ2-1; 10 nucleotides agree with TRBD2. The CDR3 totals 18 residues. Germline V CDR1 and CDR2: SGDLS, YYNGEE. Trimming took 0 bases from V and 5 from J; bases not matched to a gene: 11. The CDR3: CASSVASVSGRFDNEQFF. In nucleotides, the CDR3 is TGTGCCAGCAGCGTAGCTTCCGTTAGCGGGAGGTTCGACAATGAGCAGTTCTTC.

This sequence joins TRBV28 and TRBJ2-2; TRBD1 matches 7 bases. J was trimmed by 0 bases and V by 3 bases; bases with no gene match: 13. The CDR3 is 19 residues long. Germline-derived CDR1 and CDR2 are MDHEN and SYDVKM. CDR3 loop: CASSFHRGADPTNTGELFF. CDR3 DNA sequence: TGTGCCAGCAGTTTTCACAGGGGCGCCGATCCAACGAACACCGGGGAGCTGTTTTTT. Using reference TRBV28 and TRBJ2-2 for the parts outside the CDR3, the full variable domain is DVKVTQSSRYLVKRTGEKVFLECVQDMDHENMFWYRQDPGLGLRLIYFSYDVKMKEKGDIPEGYSVSREKKERFSLILESASTNQTSMYLCASSFHRGADPTNTGELFFGEGSRLTVL.

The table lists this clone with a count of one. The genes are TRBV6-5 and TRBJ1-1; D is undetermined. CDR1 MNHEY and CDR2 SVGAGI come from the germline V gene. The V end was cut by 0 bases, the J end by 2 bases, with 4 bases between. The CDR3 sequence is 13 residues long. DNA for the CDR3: TGTGCCAGCAGTTACTCAAGTAACACTGAAGCTTTCTTT. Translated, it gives CASSYSSNTEAFF.

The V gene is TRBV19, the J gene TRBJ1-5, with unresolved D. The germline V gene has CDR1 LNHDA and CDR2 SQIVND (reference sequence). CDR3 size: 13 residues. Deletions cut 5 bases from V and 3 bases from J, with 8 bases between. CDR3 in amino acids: CASSFSSNQPQHF. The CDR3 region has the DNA TGTGCCAGTAGTTTTAGTTCCAATCAGCCCCAGCATTTT.

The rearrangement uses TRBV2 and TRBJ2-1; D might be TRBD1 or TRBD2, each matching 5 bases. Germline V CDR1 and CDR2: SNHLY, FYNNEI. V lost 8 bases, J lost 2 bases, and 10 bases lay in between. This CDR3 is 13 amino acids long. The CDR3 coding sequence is TGTGCCAGCGGCCAGGGACCCTACAATGAGCAGTTCTTC. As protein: CASGQGPYNEQFF.

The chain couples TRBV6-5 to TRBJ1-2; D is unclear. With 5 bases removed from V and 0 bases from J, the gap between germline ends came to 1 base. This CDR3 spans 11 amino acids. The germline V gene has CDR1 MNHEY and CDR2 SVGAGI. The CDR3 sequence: CASSANYGYTF. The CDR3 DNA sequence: TGTGCCAGCAGTGCTAACTATGGCTACACCTTC.

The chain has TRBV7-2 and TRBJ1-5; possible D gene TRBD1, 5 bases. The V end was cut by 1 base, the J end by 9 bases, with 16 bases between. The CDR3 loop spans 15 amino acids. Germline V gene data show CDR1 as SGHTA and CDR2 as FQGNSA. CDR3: CASSLVQGGGRPQHF. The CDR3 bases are TGTGCCAGCAGCTTAGTCCAGGGAGGCGGTAGGCCCCAGCATTTT.

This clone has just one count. The CDR3 coding sequence is TGTGCCAGCAGTGTAGCGGGCACTGAAGCTTTCTTT. Translated: CASSVAGTEAFF. The V call is TRBV6-1, the J call TRBJ1-1; no definite D call. Germline CDR1 MNHNS, CDR2 SASEGT. V was clipped by 4 bases and J by 4 bases, with 7 bases between them. This CDR3 contains 12 residues.

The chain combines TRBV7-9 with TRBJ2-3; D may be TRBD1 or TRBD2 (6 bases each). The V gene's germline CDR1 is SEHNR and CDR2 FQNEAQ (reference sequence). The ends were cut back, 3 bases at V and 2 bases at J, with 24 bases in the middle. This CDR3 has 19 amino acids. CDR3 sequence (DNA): TGTGCCAGCAGCTTGCGAGGGGGACTCCTTGGGTCCCCCACAGATACGCAGTATTTT. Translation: CASSLRGGLLGSPTDTQYF.

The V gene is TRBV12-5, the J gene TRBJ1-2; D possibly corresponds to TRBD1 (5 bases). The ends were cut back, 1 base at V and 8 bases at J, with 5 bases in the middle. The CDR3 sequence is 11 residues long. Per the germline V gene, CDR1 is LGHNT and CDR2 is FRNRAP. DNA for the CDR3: TGTGCTAGTGGTTTGGACAGGGGCTACACCTTC. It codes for CASGLDRGYTF.

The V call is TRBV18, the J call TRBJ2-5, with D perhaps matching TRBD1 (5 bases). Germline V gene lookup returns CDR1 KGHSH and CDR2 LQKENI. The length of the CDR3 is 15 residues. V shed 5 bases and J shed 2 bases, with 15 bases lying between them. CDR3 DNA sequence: TGTGCCAGCTCAAAGAGTACAGGAATACAAGAGACCCAGTACTTC. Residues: CASSKSTGIQETQYF.

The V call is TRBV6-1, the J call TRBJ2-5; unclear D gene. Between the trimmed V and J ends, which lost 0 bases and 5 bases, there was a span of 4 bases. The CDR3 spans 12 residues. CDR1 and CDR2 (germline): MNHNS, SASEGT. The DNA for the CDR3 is TGTGCCAGCAGTGAAGCGCGGGAGACCCAGTACTTC. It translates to CASSEARETQYF.

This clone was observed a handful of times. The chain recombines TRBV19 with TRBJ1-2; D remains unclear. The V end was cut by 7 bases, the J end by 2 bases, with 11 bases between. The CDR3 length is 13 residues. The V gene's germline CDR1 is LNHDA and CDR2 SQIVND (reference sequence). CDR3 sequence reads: CASKPQSNYGYTF. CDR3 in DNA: TGTGCCAGTAAACCACAATCCAACTATGGCTACACCTTC.

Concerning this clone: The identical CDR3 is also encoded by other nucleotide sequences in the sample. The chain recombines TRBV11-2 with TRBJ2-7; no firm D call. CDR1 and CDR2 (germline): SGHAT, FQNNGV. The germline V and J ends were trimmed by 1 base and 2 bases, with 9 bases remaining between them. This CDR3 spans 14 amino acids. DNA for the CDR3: TGTGCCAGCAGCTTAGTACCGGGCCCCTACGAGCAGTACTTC. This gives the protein CASSLVPGPYEQYF.

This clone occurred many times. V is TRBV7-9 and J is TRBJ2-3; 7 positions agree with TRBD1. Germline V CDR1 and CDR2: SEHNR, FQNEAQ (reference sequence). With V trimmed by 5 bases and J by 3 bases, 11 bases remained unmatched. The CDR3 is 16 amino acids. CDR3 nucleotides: TGTGCCAGCAGCCCGTCGCAAGGGGGCAGGACAGATACGCAGTATTTT. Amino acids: CASSPSQGGRTDTQYF.

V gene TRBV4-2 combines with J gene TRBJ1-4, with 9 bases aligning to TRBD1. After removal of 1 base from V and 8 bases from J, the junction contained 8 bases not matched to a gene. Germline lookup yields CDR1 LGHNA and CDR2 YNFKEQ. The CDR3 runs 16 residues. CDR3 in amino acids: CASSQGTGEGSEKLFF. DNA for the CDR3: TGTGCCAGCAGCCAAGGGACAGGGGAAGGTTCCGAAAAACTGTTTTTT.

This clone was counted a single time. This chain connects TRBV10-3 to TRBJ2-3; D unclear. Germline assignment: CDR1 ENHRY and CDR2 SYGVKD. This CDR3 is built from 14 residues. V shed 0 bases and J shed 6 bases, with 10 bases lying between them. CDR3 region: CAISESLDADTQYF. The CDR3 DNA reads TGTGCCATCAGTGAGTCGTTGGACGCTGATACGCAGTATTTT.

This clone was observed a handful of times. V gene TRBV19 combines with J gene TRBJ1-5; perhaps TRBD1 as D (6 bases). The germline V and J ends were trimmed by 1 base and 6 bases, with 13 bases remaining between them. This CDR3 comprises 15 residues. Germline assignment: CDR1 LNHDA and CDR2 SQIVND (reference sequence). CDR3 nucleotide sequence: TGTGCCAGTAGTATAGCGAGACAGGCAGGTCAGCCCCAGCATTTT. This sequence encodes CASSIARQAGQPQHF. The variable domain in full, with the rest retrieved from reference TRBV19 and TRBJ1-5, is DGGITQSPKYLFRKEGQNVTLSCEQNLNHDAMYWYRQDPGQGLRLIYYSQIVNDFQKGDIAEGYSVSREKKESFPLTVTSAQKNPTAFYLCASSIARQAGQPQHFGDGTRLSIL.

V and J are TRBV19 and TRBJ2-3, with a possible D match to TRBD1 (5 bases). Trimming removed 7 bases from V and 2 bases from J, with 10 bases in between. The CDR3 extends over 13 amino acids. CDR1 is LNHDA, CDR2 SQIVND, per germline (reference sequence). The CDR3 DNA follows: TGTGCCAGTAATGACAGAGTCACAGATACGCAGTATTTT. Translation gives CASNDRVTDTQYF.

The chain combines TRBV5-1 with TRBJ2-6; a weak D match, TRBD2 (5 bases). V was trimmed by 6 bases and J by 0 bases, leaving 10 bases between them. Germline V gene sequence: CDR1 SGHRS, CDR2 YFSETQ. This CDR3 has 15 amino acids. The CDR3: CASTPRDSGANVLTF. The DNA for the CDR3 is TGCGCCAGCACCCCCCGGGACTCTGGGGCCAACGTCCTGACTTTC. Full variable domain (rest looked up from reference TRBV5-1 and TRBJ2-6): KAGVTQTPRYLIKTRGQQVTLSCSPISGHRSVSWYQQTPGQGLQFLFEYFSETQRNKGNFPGRFSGRQFSNSRSEMNVSTLELGDSALYLCASTPRDSGANVLTFGAGSRLTVL.

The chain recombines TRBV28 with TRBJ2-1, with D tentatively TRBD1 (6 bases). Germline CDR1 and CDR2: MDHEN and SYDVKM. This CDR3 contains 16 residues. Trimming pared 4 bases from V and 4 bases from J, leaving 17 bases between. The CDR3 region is CASSSPTGIGYNEQFF. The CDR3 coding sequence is TGTGCCAGCAGTTCCCCAACAGGGATCGGATACAATGAGCAGTTCTTC.

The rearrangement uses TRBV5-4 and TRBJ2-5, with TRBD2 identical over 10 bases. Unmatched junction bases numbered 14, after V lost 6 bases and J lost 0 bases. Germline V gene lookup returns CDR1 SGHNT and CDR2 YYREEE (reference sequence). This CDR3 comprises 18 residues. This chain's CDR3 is CASNSRGSGRLHQETQYF. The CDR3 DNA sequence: TGTGCCAGCAATTCCCGGGGTAGCGGGAGGCTCCACCAAGAGACCCAGTACTTC.

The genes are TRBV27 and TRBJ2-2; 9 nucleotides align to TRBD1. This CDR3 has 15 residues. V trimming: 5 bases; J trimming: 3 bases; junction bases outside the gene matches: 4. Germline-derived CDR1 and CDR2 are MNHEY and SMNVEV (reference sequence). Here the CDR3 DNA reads TGTGCCAGCAGTCCGACAGGGGGGGACACCGGGGAGCTGTTTTTT. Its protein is CASSPTGGDTGELFF.